This section outlines one T cell receptor beta chain sequence together with its context. Recruited during active infection, patients (from Seattle) were subsequently followed longitudinally. This sample stems from a study of blood T cell repertoires in COVID-19. Study-wide background: Material from acute and convalescent COVID-19 was sourced from the United States, Italy and Spain.

Germline values: CDR1 SGHVS, CDR2 FQNEAQ. V was clipped by 5 bases and J by 5 bases; unmatched bases: 4. The CDR3 runs 15 residues. Produced via immunoSEQ multiplex PCR; TCRdb's table is partial and in-frame only. Here the sample spans around 460,000 clones, about 90% being singletons. The chain joins TRBV7-8 to TRBJ1-6, with TRBD1 matching over 9 bases. The source is a man between 18 and 29 years old with COVID-19, enrolled during active disease. What was sequenced was peripheral blood. In nucleotides, the CDR3 is TGTGCCAGCAGCCCCCGGGACAGGGATAATTCACCCCTCCACTTT. It encodes CASSPRDRDNSPLHF.